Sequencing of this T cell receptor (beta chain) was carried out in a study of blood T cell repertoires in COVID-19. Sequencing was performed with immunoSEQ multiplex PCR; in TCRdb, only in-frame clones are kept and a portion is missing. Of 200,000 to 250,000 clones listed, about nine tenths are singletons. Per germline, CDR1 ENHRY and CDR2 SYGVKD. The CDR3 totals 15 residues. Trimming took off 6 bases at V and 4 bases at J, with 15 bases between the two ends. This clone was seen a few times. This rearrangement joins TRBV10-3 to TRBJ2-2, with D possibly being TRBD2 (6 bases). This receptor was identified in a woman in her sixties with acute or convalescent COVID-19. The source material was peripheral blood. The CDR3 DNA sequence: TGTGCCATCAGGAAGGGACTGCGCAGCACCGGGGAGCTGTTTTTT. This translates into CAIRKGLRSTGELFF.